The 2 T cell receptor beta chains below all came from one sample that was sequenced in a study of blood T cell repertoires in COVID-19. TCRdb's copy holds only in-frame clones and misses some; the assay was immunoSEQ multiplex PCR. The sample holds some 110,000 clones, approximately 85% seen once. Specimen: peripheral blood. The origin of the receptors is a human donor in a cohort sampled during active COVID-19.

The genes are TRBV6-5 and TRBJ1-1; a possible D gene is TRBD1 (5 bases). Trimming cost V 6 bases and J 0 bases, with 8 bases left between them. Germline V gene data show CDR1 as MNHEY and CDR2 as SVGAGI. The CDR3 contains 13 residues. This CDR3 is CASRTVMNTEAFF. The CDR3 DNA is TGTGCCAGCAGGACAGTAATGAACACTGAAGCTTTCTTT.

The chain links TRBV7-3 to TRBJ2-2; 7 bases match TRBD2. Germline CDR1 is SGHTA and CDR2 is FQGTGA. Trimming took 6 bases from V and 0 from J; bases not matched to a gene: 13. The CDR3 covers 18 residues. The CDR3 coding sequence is TGTGCCAGCAGTAATAGACGGACGGCGGGAGCGAACACCGGGGAGCTGTTTTTT. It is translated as CASSNRRTAGANTGELFF.